This record looks at one T cell receptor beta chain sequence and its context. This entry belongs to a study of T cell changes during pregnancy in multiple sclerosis. This CDR3 region has 13 residues. Per germline, CDR1 MNHEY and CDR2 SVGAGI. Losses at the gene ends were 4 bases for V and 7 bases for J; bases not matched to a gene: 2. Produced via immunoSEQ multiplex PCR; TCRdb's table is partial and in-frame only. The table lists about 18,000 clones, over 65% of them singletons. The receptor comes from a female donor with multiple sclerosis, enrolled in a pregnancy study. The sequencing here drew on CD8+ T cells from peripheral blood mononuclear cells, taken after pregnancy. V and J are TRBV6-5 and TRBJ1-5, with 9 bases that match TRBD1. CDR3 amino acids: CASSSGTGQPQHF. The CDR3 nucleotides are TGTGCCAGCAGTTCCGGGACAGGGCAGCCCCAGCATTTT.